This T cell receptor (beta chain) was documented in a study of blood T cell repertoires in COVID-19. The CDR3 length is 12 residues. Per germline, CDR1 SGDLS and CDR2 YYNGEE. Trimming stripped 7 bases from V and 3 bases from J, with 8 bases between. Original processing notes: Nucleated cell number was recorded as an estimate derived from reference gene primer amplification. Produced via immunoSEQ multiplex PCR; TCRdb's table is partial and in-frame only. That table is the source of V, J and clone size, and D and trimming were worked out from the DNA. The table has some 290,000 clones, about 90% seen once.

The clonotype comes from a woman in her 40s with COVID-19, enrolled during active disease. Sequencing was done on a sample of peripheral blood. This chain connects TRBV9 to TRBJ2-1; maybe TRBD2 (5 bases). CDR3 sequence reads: CASGRDYNEQFF. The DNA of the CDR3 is TGTGCCAGCGGACGGGACTACAATGAGCAGTTCTTC.